One sample yielded the 31 T cell receptor beta chains listed below, sequenced in a study of blood T cells in healthy people across ages. A second PCR of 7 to 11 cycles used a sample-barcoded 5' primer and a J-beta primer mix. TCRdb used MiXCR to reprocess the 5' RACE reads, holding one entry per CDR3 protein. The sample consists of around 990,000 distinct CDR3 sequences, almost 25% of them appearing once. These data also formed part of another study, on T cells of mothers and their children.

Sequencing was done on a sample of blood. Every receptor here comes from a girl aged 2-10 years in good health.

The J gene is TRBJ2-5, the V gene TRBV6-5; no firm D call. CDR3 length equals 13 residues. CDR1 and CDR2 (germline): MNHEY, SVGAGI. V lost 6 bases and J lost 5, with 13 bases in between. The CDR3 loop is CASRIQPWETQYF. The CDR3 region has the DNA TGTGCCAGCAGGATACAGCCTTGGGAGACCCAGTACTTC.

V usage is TRBV5-1 and J usage is TRBJ2-5; 11 nucleotides line up with TRBD2. The J call may be mistaken, given a closer DNA end match to TRBJ2-1. This CDR3 spans 15 amino acids. Germline V gene data show CDR1 as SGHRS and CDR2 as YFSETQ. In nucleotides, the CDR3 is TGCGCCAGCAGCCCGGGACTAGCGGCTCACAATGAGCAGTTCTTC. Encoded protein: CASSPGLAAHNEQFF.

There are a few counts of this clonotype. The chain couples TRBV29-1 to TRBJ2-2, with 7 bases identical to TRBD1. Unmatched junction bases numbered 3, after V lost 7 bases and J lost 4 bases. Germline V gene lookup returns CDR1 SQVTM and CDR2 ANQGSEA. The length of the CDR3 is 12 residues. The CDR3 bases are TGCAGCGCGGGACAGACCACCGGGGAGCTGTTTTTT. The encoded protein is CSAGQTTGELFF.

The chain combines TRBV20-1 with TRBJ2-2, with TRBD1 as a possible D gene (8 bases). Trimming cost V 2 bases and J 4 bases, with 11 bases left between them. The CDR3 spans 14 residues. The germline gives CDR1 DFQATT, CDR2 SNEGSKA (reference sequence). CDR3 protein: CSARYRGGTGELFF. The CDR3 nucleotides are TGCAGTGCTAGATACAGGGGGGGCACCGGGGAGCTGTTTTTT.

This clonotype was picked up a small number of times. This chain links TRBV6-2 or TRBV6-3 with TRBJ2-7, with D perhaps TRBD1 (5 bases). Trimming stripped 2 bases from V and 2 bases from J, with 16 bases between. This CDR3 comprises 16 residues. Per germline, CDR1 MNHEY and CDR2 SVGEGT. The CDR3 reads CASSYPRQLITYEQYF. CDR3 DNA sequence: TGTGCCAGCAGTTACCCTCGACAGCTGATTACCTACGAGCAGTACTTC.

The rearrangement links TRBV20-1 to TRBJ2-7; a weak D match, TRBD2 (6 bases). This CDR3 is built from 13 residues. Trimming took 1 base from V and 3 from J, leaving 10 bases between them. Germline CDR1 reads DFQATT; CDR2 reads SNEGSKA (reference sequence). The CDR3 spells CSARGDSYYEQYF. The CDR3 DNA reads TGCAGTGCTAGAGGGGACTCCTACTACGAGCAGTACTTC.

This clonotype was counted between two and nine times. This chain links TRBV7-9 with TRBJ1-5; no definite D call. Germline loops: CDR1 SEHNR, CDR2 FQNEAQ (reference sequence). V was cut by 5 bases and J by 8 bases, with 10 bases left in between. This CDR3 has 12 residues. This CDR3 is CASSHPREPQHF. For the CDR3, the DNA is TGTGCCAGCAGCCATCCGCGCGAGCCCCAGCATTTT.

This clonotype was found a few times. The chain carries TRBV6-5 and TRBJ1-1, with D maybe TRBD1 (6 bases). Germline loops: CDR1 MNHEY, CDR2 SVGAGI. Trimming took off 2 bases at V and 11 bases at J, with 18 bases between the two ends. CDR3 length: 14 amino acids. CDR3 region: CASSYLQGVRVAFF. The CDR3, as DNA: TGTGCCAGCAGTTACCTACAGGGAGTCCGGGTTGCTTTCTTT.

On this clonotype: Germline is not matched at one junction end, which may reflect a read error. The V call is TRBV5-1, the J call TRBJ2-3; either TRBD1 or TRBD2 may supply D (6 bases each). The length of the CDR3 is 16 residues. Germline CDR1 and CDR2: SGHRS and YFSETQ. Here the CDR3 reads CASSLARGPSTDTQYF. The DNA for the CDR3 is TGCGCCAGCAGCTTGGCCCGGGGGCCCTCCACAGATACACAGTATTTT.

The sample holds a few counts of this clonotype. This chain links TRBV13 with TRBJ2-3; D unresolved. V lost 3 bases and J 2 bases, leaving 6 bases between the germline ends. The CDR3 is 13 residues long. Germline V lookup: CDR1 PRHDT, CDR2 FYEKMQ (reference sequence). CDR3 nucleotides: TGTGCCAGCAGCTTCACGTACACAGATACGCAGTATTTT. Translation gives CASSFTYTDTQYF.

This clonotype was seen a handful of times. The V and J genes are TRBV18 and TRBJ2-7; the D gene is possibly TRBD2 (5 bases). The CDR3 is 14 amino acids. Germline CDR1 reads KGHSH; CDR2 reads LQKENI. V lost 0 bases and J 6 bases, leaving 12 bases between the germline ends. In nucleotides, the CDR3 is TGTGCCAGCTCACCACCACCCCATCGGGGCGAGCAGTACTTC. Its translation: CASSPPPHRGEQYF.

J is TRBJ1-2 and V is TRBV9; the D gene is possibly TRBD1 (5 bases). Trimming shortened V by 3 bases and J by 2 bases, and 14 bases separated the two germline ends. Germline CDR1 SGDLS, CDR2 YYNGEE. The CDR3 spans 15 residues. The CDR3 sequence: CASSALTTDNYGYTF. The CDR3 DNA reads TGTGCCAGCAGCGCTCTTACGACAGACAACTATGGCTACACCTTC.

The chain joins TRBV20-1 to TRBJ1-3; perhaps TRBD1 as D (6 bases). The ends were cut back, 3 bases at V and 4 bases at J, with 13 bases in the middle. Germline V gives CDR1 DFQATT, CDR2 SNEGSKA (reference sequence). The CDR3 contains 14 residues. The CDR3 protein is CSASATGRGNTIYF. The CDR3 DNA sequence: TGCAGTGCTAGCGCCACAGGGCGAGGAAACACCATATATTTT.

This clonotype has more than one count but fewer than ten. The V call is TRBV29-1, the J call TRBJ2-7; D is ambiguous. The CDR3 has 13 amino acids. Germline CDR1 reads SQVTM; CDR2 reads ANQGSEA. V was shortened by 6 bases and J by 2 bases, with 14 bases between the two germline ends. The CDR3 spells CSVIWARAYEQYF. The CDR3, as DNA: TGCAGCGTAATCTGGGCCAGAGCCTACGAGCAGTACTTC.

The chain is built from TRBV29-1 and TRBJ1-2, with a possible D match to TRBD1 (5 bases). This CDR3 spans 12 amino acids. Between the trimmed V and J ends, which lost 7 bases and 8 bases, there was a span of 17 bases. Germline CDR1 and CDR2: SQVTM and ANQGSEA. CDR3 nucleotides: TGCAGCGCTGGGGCCCTTCAGAGGGGCTACACCTTC. It specifies CSAGALQRGYTF.

This clonotype turned up a few times. This sequence joins TRBV6-5 and TRBJ1-2; no firm D call. In germline, CDR1 is MNHEY, CDR2 SVGAGI. Deletions cut 2 bases from V and 0 bases from J, with 10 bases between. The CDR3 runs to 15 residues. The CDR3 is CASSYGRNANYGYTF. The CDR3, as DNA: TGTGCCAGCAGTTACGGTAGAAACGCTAACTATGGCTACACCTTC.

A few counts support this clonotype. The chain joins TRBV7-9 to TRBJ1-4, with unresolved D. Germline loops: CDR1 SEHNR, CDR2 FQNEAQ (reference sequence). The germline V and J ends were trimmed by 5 bases and 14 bases, with 12 bases remaining between them. The CDR3 consists of 11 residues. CDR3 amino acids: CASSDGGRLFF. Written as DNA, the CDR3 is TGTGCCAGCAGCGACGGAGGTAGGCTGTTTTTT. Drawing the rest from reference TRBV7-9 and TRBJ1-4, the complete variable domain is DTGVSQNPRHKITKRGQNVTFRCDPISEHNRLYWYRQTLGQGPEFLTYFQNEAQLEKSRLLSDRFSAERPKGSFSTLEIQRTEQGDSAMYLCASSDGGRLFFGSGTQLSVL.

This clonotype showed up just once. J is TRBJ1-1 and V is TRBV29-1, with a weak D call TRBD1 (6 bases). CDR1 and CDR2 from the germline V gene are SQVTM and ANQGSEA. The CDR3 runs 11 residues. The ends were cut back, 4 bases at V and 8 bases at J, with 11 bases in the middle. In nucleotides, the CDR3 is TGCAGCGTTGTCGGGGGCCCGGAAGCTTTCTTT. Amino acids: CSVVGGPEAFF.

This clonotype has only a few counts. The chain is built from TRBV29-1 and TRBJ2-5; 7 nucleotides line up with TRBD1. This CDR3 contains 12 residues. Germline CDR1 is SQVTM and CDR2 is ANQGSEA. V was clipped by 4 bases and J by 6 bases; unmatched bases: 5. The DNA of the CDR3 is TGCAGCGTTGGACAGGGTGGGAAGACCCAGTACTTC. It yields the protein CSVGQGGKTQYF.

This clonotype was seen more than once but under ten times. The chain is built from TRBV18 and TRBJ1-4; tentatively, D is TRBD1 (6 bases). The CDR3 is 16 amino acids. Trimming stripped 2 bases from V and 8 bases from J, with 18 bases between. Germline CDR1 and CDR2: KGHSH and LQKENI. The CDR3 reads CASSPIFAGEYEKLFF. The CDR3 DNA reads TGTGCCAGCTCACCAATATTCGCAGGGGAGTACGAAAAACTGTTTTTT.

The table lists this clonotype with a few counts. The chain is built from TRBV5-1 and TRBJ1-4, with 7 bases fitting TRBD1. The CDR3 is 15 residues long. V shed 0 bases, J shed 5 bases, and the junction held 4 bases outside the gene matches. CDR1 and CDR2 from the germline V gene are SGHRS and YFSETQ. CDR3 loop: CASSLGDRANEKLFF. CDR3 bases: TGCGCCAGCAGCTTGGGGGACAGAGCAAATGAAAAACTGTTTTTT.

This clonotype was seen many times. The V and J genes are TRBV5-6 and TRBJ2-7, with 7 bases fitting TRBD2. J was trimmed by 0 bases and V by 2 bases; bases with no gene match: 2. The germline V gene encodes CDR1 SGHDT and CDR2 YYEEEE. The CDR3 runs 14 residues. CDR3 sequence: CASSFGRSSYEQYF. CDR3 bases: TGTGCCAGCAGCTTCGGGAGGAGCTCCTACGAGCAGTACTTC. The full variable domain, in which reference TRBV5-6 and TRBJ2-7 provide the parts outside the CDR3, is DAGVTQSPTHLIKTRGQQVTLRCSPKSGHDTVSWYQQALGQGPQFIFQYYEEEERQRGNFPDRFSGHQFPNYSSELNVNALLLGDSALYLCASSFGRSSYEQYFGPGTRLTVT.

This chain connects TRBV29-1 to TRBJ1-2, with a tentative D call TRBD1 (5 bases). Germline V gives CDR1 SQVTM, CDR2 ANQGSEA. The germline V and J ends were trimmed by 1 base and 2 bases, with 8 bases remaining between them. The CDR3 sequence is 13 residues long. This CDR3 is CSVEGGGNYGYTF. As DNA, the CDR3 is TGCAGCGTTGAAGGGGGGGGAAACTATGGCTACACCTTC.

This clonotype has more than one count but fewer than ten. The CDR3 DNA reads TGTGCCAGCACTAAACCGGGGAACACTGAAGCTTTCTTT. Amino acids: CASTKPGNTEAFF. The V call is TRBV6-6, the J call TRBJ1-1; D unclear. Germline CDR1 and CDR2: MNHNY and SVGAGI (reference sequence). V dropped 7 bases and J dropped 1 base, with 10 bases sitting between them. The CDR3 runs to 13 residues.

The CDR3 nucleotides are TGTGCCAGCAGAACTAGCGGGGAGAGAACAGATACGCAGTATTTT. This encodes CASRTSGERTDTQYF. The chain is built from TRBV5-4 and TRBJ2-3, with TRBD2 matching 10 bases. Germline CDR1 reads SGHNT; CDR2 reads YYREEE (reference sequence). The trim removed 5 bases at V and 3 bases at J, leaving 6 bases unmatched. This CDR3 contains 15 residues.

This clonotype was picked up a small number of times. This chain links TRBV12-3 or TRBV12-4 with TRBJ1-4; D ambiguous. CDR3 length: 15 amino acids. Trimming cost V 2 bases and J 5 bases, with 12 bases left between them. CDR3 residues: CASSLTDSPNEKLFF. Written as DNA, the CDR3 is TGTGCCAGCAGTTTAACCGATTCCCCGAATGAAAAACTGTTTTTT.

This clonotype occurred a few times. The chain carries TRBV25-1 and TRBJ2-5; D could derive from TRBD1 or TRBD2 (5 bases each). TRBJ2-1 matches the DNA end more closely, so the J call is doubtful. The CDR3 spans 16 residues. Germline loops: CDR1 MGHDK, CDR2 SYGVNS. The CDR3 bases are TGTGCCAGCAGTGTTTCCGGGGACGGCTGGTCCGTTGAGCAGTTCTTC. Its translation: CASSVSGDGWSVEQFF.

The gene calls are TRBV29-1 and TRBJ2-4; TRBD2 matches at 7 bases. The CDR3 loop spans 13 amino acids. The germline V gene encodes CDR1 SQVTM and CDR2 ANQGSEA. With V trimmed by 6 bases and J by 8 bases, 10 bases remained unmatched. The CDR3 loop reads CSVAGRLGDIQYF. The CDR3 DNA reads as TGCAGCGTCGCCGGGAGGTTAGGCGACATTCAGTACTTC.

This chain uses TRBV29-1 with TRBJ1-2; D not resolved. Germline V gives CDR1 SQVTM, CDR2 ANQGSEA. CDR3 length: 13 amino acids. Trimming took off 6 bases at V and 8 bases at J, with 19 bases between the two ends. The CDR3 DNA reads TGCAGCGTAGGTGGAGGGATCTATATGGGCTACACCTTC. It specifies CSVGGGIYMGYTF.

The chain recombines TRBV10-3 with TRBJ2-1, with TRBD1 as a possible D gene (6 bases). Trimming removed 6 bases from V and 0 bases from J, with 15 bases in between. CDR1 is ENHRY, CDR2 SYGVKD, per germline. This CDR3 spans 16 amino acids. The chain's CDR3 is CAIRRGGGSSYNEQFF. Here the CDR3 DNA reads TGTGCCATCAGGAGAGGTGGGGGCAGCTCCTACAATGAGCAGTTCTTC.

This chain links TRBV6-1 with TRBJ1-2; D might be TRBD1 (5 bases). V lost 6 bases to trimming and J lost 0 bases, with 8 bases between them. CDR1 and CDR2 from the germline V gene are MNHNS and SASEGT. CDR3 length equals 13 residues. CDR3 sequence (DNA): TGTGCCAGCAGGGGGCTGGCTAACTATGGCTACACCTTC. This sequence encodes CASRGLANYGYTF.